A single sample gave rise to the 18 T cell receptor beta chains below, sequenced in a study of chemoradiotherapy in HPV16-positive cancers. Clones were sequenced by immunoSEQ multiplex PCR, and TCRdb holds only the in-frame ones, with some missing. The sample consists of approximately 7,000 clones, roughly 80% of them appearing once. The sequences come from tumor tissue, collected from a patient who underwent chemoradiotherapy. The source of these receptors is a human donor with HPV-associated anogenital cancer.

The chain is built from TRBV5-1 and TRBJ2-1; TRBD2 agrees at 7 bases. This CDR3 has 13 residues. Germline loops: CDR1 SGHRS, CDR2 YFSETQ. The J segment lost 5 bases and the V segment lost 7 bases, leaving 6 bases of the junction unmatched. In nucleotides, the CDR3 is TGCGCCAGCTGGGGGACTACCAACAATGAGCAGTTCTTC. Translated: CASWGTTNNEQFF.

J is TRBJ2-1 and V is TRBV15, with a weak D call TRBD1 (5 bases). V was shortened by 4 bases and J by 10 bases, with 17 bases between the two germline ends. The CDR3 length is 14 residues. Per germline, CDR1 LNHNV and CDR2 YYDKDF (reference sequence). CDR3 DNA sequence: TGTGCCACCAGCACCAGGGCCCAAAGTTGGGAGCAGTTCTTC. As protein: CATSTRAQSWEQFF.

The chain is built from TRBV7-2 and TRBJ2-3; D gene ambiguous. There are 15 residues in the CDR3. V was cut by 1 base and J by 1 base, with 9 bases left in between. Germline loops: CDR1 SGHTA, CDR2 FQGNSA. CDR3 in amino acids: CASSLEGGRTDTQYF. The CDR3 nucleotides are TGTGCCAGCAGCTTAGAGGGCGGACGCACAGATACGCAGTATTTT.

The chain has TRBV19 and TRBJ2-3, with 8 bases identical to TRBD2. V gave up 1 base and J gave up 6 bases; unmatched junction bases: 6. This CDR3 spans 15 amino acids. CDR1 LNHDA and CDR2 SQIVND come from the germline V gene (reference sequence). CDR3 in DNA: TGTGCCAGTAGTATAGCTGGTAGCGGGGTCGATACGCAGTATTTT. Protein product: CASSIAGSGVDTQYF.

This chain joins TRBV7-8 and TRBJ2-5; 8 bases are shared with TRBD1. V trimming: 5 bases; J trimming: 3 bases; junction bases outside the gene matches: 5. The CDR3 contains 14 residues. Germline CDR1 reads SGHVS; CDR2 reads FQNEAQ. CDR3 loop: CASSPGQAKETQYF. The DNA for the CDR3 is TGTGCCAGCAGCCCGGGACAGGCTAAAGAGACCCAGTACTTC.

The J gene is TRBJ2-1, the V gene TRBV6-1; no reliable D call. The CDR3 is 13 amino acids. Germline V gene data show CDR1 as MNHNS and CDR2 as SASEGT. Deletions cut 3 bases from V and 2 bases from J, with 5 bases between. The CDR3 DNA sequence: TGTGCCAGCAGTGACAGACCCTACAATGAGCAGTTCTTC. The encoded protein is CASSDRPYNEQFF.

The chain carries TRBV7-2 and TRBJ1-5, with a possible D match to TRBD1 (5 bases). V shed 2 bases and J shed 1 base, with 15 bases lying between them. CDR1 is SGHTA and CDR2 is FQGNSA in the germline V gene. The CDR3 runs to 17 residues. CDR3 protein: CASSLQVQGGSNQPQHF. In DNA, the CDR3 is TGTGCCAGCAGCTTACAGGTCCAGGGAGGGAGCAATCAGCCCCAGCATTTT.

A few counts support this clone. This chain connects TRBV6-5 to TRBJ2-7, with D tentatively TRBD2 (5 bases). Germline V gene data show CDR1 as MNHEY and CDR2 as SVGAGI. The CDR3 is made up of 13 amino acids. V lost 2 bases, J lost 6 bases, and 11 bases lay in between. Here the CDR3 reads CASSYRGEPEQYF. The CDR3 DNA is TGTGCCAGCAGTTACCGGGGTGAGCCCGAGCAGTACTTC.

A single count supports this clone. The CDR3 sequence: CASSFLSRGSGNTIYF. CDR3 DNA sequence: TGTGCCAGCAGCTTTCTAAGTAGGGGATCTGGAAACACCATATATTTT. The J gene is TRBJ1-3, the V gene TRBV7-6, with a weak D call TRBD1 (5 bases). Trimming stripped 3 bases from V and 1 base from J, with 13 bases between. Germline CDR1 and CDR2: SGHVS and FNYEAQ. There are 16 residues in the CDR3.

There are a few counts of this clone. The chain couples TRBV5-5 to TRBJ2-5; tentative D call: TRBD1 (6 bases). Germline assignment: CDR1 SGHKS and CDR2 YYEKEE (reference sequence). The CDR3 length is 15 residues. Between the trimmed V and J ends, which lost 4 bases and 2 bases, there was a span of 15 bases. This chain's CDR3 is CASSQQGTLQETQYF. CDR3 in DNA: TGTGCCAGCAGCCAACAGGGCACCTTACAAGAGACCCAGTACTTC. The whole variable domain, remainder taken from reference TRBV5-5 and TRBJ2-5, is DAGVTQSPTHLIKTRGQQVTLRCSPISGHKSVSWYQQVLGQGPQFIFQYYEKEERGRGNFPDRFSARQFPNYSSELNVNALLLGDSALYLCASSQQGTLQETQYFGPGTRLLVL.

This rearrangement joins TRBV7-8 to TRBJ2-2, with D perhaps matching TRBD2 (5 bases). Deletions cut 1 base from V and 6 bases from J, with 12 bases between. The CDR3 runs to 15 residues. The germline CDR1 and CDR2 sequences are SGHVS and FQNEAQ. The CDR3 spells CASSLGTGGAGELFF. Written as DNA, the CDR3 is TGTGCCAGCAGCTTAGGAACCGGAGGAGCCGGGGAGCTGTTTTTT. Full variable domain (outside the CDR3, taken from reference TRBV7-8 and TRBJ2-2): GAGVSQSPRYKVAKRGQDVALRCDPISGHVSLFWYQQALGQGPEFLTYFQNEAQLDKSGLPSDRFFAERPEGSVSTLKIQRTQQEDSAVYLCASSLGTGGAGELFFGEGSRLTVL.

The genes are TRBV5-6 and TRBJ2-5; D perhaps matches TRBD1 (6 bases). CDR1 SGHDT and CDR2 YYEEEE come from the germline V gene. There are 14 residues in the CDR3. V was trimmed by 0 bases and J by 5 bases, leaving 11 bases between them. DNA of the CDR3: TGTGCCAGCAGCTTGGTTGGGGGCGGCGAGACCCAGTACTTC. It yields the protein CASSLVGGGETQYF.

J is TRBJ1-6 and V is TRBV30; 7 positions match TRBD1. The CDR3 is 19 amino acids. Germline CDR1 is GTSNPN and CDR2 is SVGIG (reference sequence). V shed 0 bases, J shed 3 bases, and the junction held 14 bases outside the gene matches. CDR3 amino acids: CAWSVPYSAGTVYNSPLHF. In DNA form, the CDR3 reads TGTGCCTGGAGTGTACCCTATTCAGCCGGGACAGTCTATAATTCACCCCTCCACTTT.

V gene TRBV6-6 combines with J gene TRBJ2-7; D not certain. Germline loops: CDR1 MNHNY, CDR2 SVGAGI (reference sequence). The CDR3 loop spans 12 amino acids. V was pared by 9 bases and J by 3 bases, with 12 bases between. Here the CDR3 DNA reads TGTGCCAGTTCGGACCGATACTACGAGCAGTACTTC. Encoded protein: CASSDRYYEQYF.

The V gene is TRBV6-5, the J gene TRBJ2-7; no definite D call. Germline V CDR1 and CDR2: MNHEY, SVGAGI. The V gene lost 2 bases and the J gene lost 2 bases, with 7 bases spanning the gap. The CDR3 loop spans 13 amino acids. CDR3 nucleotide sequence: TGTGCCAGCAGTTACGCAGCTACCTACGAGCAGTACTTC. Amino acids: CASSYAATYEQYF.

The chain combines TRBV4-3 with TRBJ2-1, with TRBD2 matching 8 bases. Per germline, CDR1 LGHNA and CDR2 YSLEER. The CDR3 spans 16 residues. The ends lost 0 bases at V and 7 bases at J; junction bases unmatched: 8. Here the CDR3 reads CASSQEPAGALNEQFF. The DNA of the CDR3 is TGCGCCAGCAGCCAAGAACCAGCGGGGGCTTTAAATGAGCAGTTCTTC.

The rearrangement joins TRBV28 to TRBJ1-1, with D perhaps matching TRBD1 (6 bases). The CDR3 has 13 residues. Germline CDR1 and CDR2: MDHEN and SYDVKM. The germline V and J ends were trimmed by 5 bases and 3 bases, with 10 bases remaining between them. The CDR3 loop reads CASSRDTYTEAFF. CDR3 bases: TGTGCCAGCAGTCGGGACACCTACACTGAAGCTTTCTTT.

The chain links TRBV7-9 to TRBJ1-1; no reliable D call. There are 11 residues in the CDR3. Trimming left V 3 bases short and J 6 bases short, with 5 bases between. Germline lookup yields CDR1 SEHNR and CDR2 FQNEAQ (reference sequence). CDR3 nucleotide sequence: TGTGCCAGCAGCTTCTCCGCTGAAGCTTTCTTT. Its protein product is CASSFSAEAFF.